This TCR beta chain stems from a study of blood T cell repertoires in COVID-19. Study details: Sample material is recorded as cDNA or gDNA derived from T cells, B-cell-depleted T cells, or PBMCs.

The data were produced by immunoSEQ multiplex PCR, yet TCRdb's version contains in-frame clones alone and is incomplete. The sample records 85,000 to 130,000 clones, 65% to 75% being singletons. This CDR3 has 12 amino acids. The V and J ends lost 7 bases and 0 bases respectively, with 9 bases between them. CDR1 and CDR2 (germline): SQVTM, ANQGSEA. Sequencing was done on a sample of peripheral blood. The J gene is TRBJ1-1, the V gene TRBV29-1; D is undetermined. The receptor was isolated from a human donor with acute or convalescent COVID-19. The donor label of this sample is uncertain. The CDR3 DNA reads TGCAGCGCAATACAGATGAACACTGAAGCTTTCTTT. Amino acids: CSAIQMNTEAFF.